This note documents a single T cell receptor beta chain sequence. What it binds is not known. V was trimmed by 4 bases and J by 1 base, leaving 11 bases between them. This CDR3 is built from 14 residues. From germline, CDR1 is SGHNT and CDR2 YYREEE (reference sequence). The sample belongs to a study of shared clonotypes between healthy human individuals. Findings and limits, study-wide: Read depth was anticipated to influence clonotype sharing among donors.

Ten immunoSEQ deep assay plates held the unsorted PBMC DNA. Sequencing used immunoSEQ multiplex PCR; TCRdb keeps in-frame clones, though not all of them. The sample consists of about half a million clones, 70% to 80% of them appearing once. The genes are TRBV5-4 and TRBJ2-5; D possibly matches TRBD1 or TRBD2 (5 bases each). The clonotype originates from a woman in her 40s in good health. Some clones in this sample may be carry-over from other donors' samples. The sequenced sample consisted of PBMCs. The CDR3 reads CASSGTPPQETQYF. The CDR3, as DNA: TGTGCCAGCAGCGGGACCCCTCCCCAAGAGACCCAGTACTTC.